These T cell receptor beta chains were read from a single sample in a study of blood T cell repertoires in COVID-19. Method: immunoSEQ multiplex PCR; TCRdb's copy keeps in-frame clones and lacks some. Of approximately 260,000 clones in the sample, approximately 83% were seen once. Sequencing was carried out using peripheral blood. The source of these receptors is a woman between 65 and 79 years old with acute or convalescent COVID-19. Each CDR3 is given with its conserved first and last residue. D genes are given only for firm matches. Only some rows state a clone size, as once, few, many or a class for expanded clones.

-	TRBV14	TRBJ2-7	once	CASSLLGGAGEQYF	TGTGCCAGCAGCCTCCTGGGGGGGGCGGGAGAGCAGTACTTC
-	TRBV7-9	TRBJ1-4	-	CASSSHGGNEKLFF	TGTGCCAGCAGCTCTCATGGGGGGAATGAAAAACTGTTTTTT
-	TRBV19	TRBJ2-2	-	CASSPSRPGELFF	TGTGCCAGTAGTCCCTCTCGTCCCGGGGAGCTGTTTTTT
TRBD2	TRBV2	TRBJ2-7	-	CASSDPLAGGFVEQYF	TGTGCCAGCAGTGACCCGCTAGCGGGGGGGTTCGTCGAGCAGTACTTC
TRBD2	TRBV7-3	TRBJ2-5	-	CASSLSGGVLETQYF	TGTGCCAGCAGCCTTAGCGGGGGGGTGCTCGAGACCCAGTACTTC
-	TRBV3-1/TRBV3-2	TRBJ1-1	-	CASSHSGREAFF	TGTGCCAGCAGCCACTCAGGCCGTGAAGCTTTCTTT
-	TRBV7-9	TRBJ2-7	-	CASSLGIEREQYF	TGTGCCAGCAGCTTAGGAATTGAGCGCGAGCAGTACTTC
TRBD1	TRBV29-1	TRBJ1-1	-	CSVDEGATEAFF	TGCAGCGTTGACGAGGGGGCCACTGAAGCTTTCTTT
TRBD1	TRBV6-1	TRBJ1-2	-	CASSEQQGYGYTF	TGTGCCAGCAGTGAACAACAGGGGTATGGCTACACCTTC
-	TRBV3-1/TRBV3-2	TRBJ1-2	-	CASSHGGKGYTF	TGTGCCAGCAGCCACGGGGGGAAGGGCTACACCTTC
TRBD2	TRBV5-4	TRBJ2-5	-	CASSQTSGEETQYF	TGTGCCAGCAGCCAGACTAGCGGAGAAGAGACCCAGTACTTC
-	TRBV10-2	TRBJ1-5	-	CASRPGTDSNQPQHF	TGCGCCAGCAGGCCGGGAACAGATAGCAATCAGCCCCAGCATTTT
-	TRBV10-3	TRBJ1-2	-	CAISEPGGPNYGYTF	TGTGCCATCAGTGAGCCCGGAGGTCCTAACTATGGCTACACCTTC
-	TRBV19	TRBJ2-3	-	CASSIQWRTTDTQYF	TGTGCCAGTAGTATACAGTGGAGAACGACAGATACGCAGTATTTT
-	TRBV6-5	TRBJ1-3	-	CASSYSALSGNTIYF	TGTGCCAGCAGTTACTCCGCGCTCTCTGGAAACACCATATATTTT
-	TRBV30	TRBJ1-2	-	CAWSVDRGTGGYTF	TGTGCCTGGAGTGTAGATCGGGGGACGGGGGGCTACACCTTC
TRBD1	TRBV19	TRBJ2-2	-	CASSSLFRDRNTGELFF	TGTGCCAGTAGTTCCCTTTTCCGGGACAGGAACACCGGGGAGCTGTTTTTT
-	TRBV29-1	TRBJ1-1	-	CSFDRYQNTEAFF	TGCAGCTTCGACAGGTATCAGAACACTGAAGCTTTCTTT
-	TRBV9	TRBJ1-2	-	CASSVRQNYGYTF	TGTGCCAGCAGCGTACGACAGAACTATGGCTACACCTTC
-	TRBV18	TRBJ2-5	-	CASSRGETQYF	TGTGCCAGCTCAAGGGGAGAGACCCAGTACTTC
-	TRBV12-3/TRBV12-4	TRBJ1-4	-	CASSFPGGKLFF	TGTGCCAGCAGTTTTCCCGGTGGAAAACTGTTTTTT
-	TRBV7-2	TRBJ2-1	few	CASSFSTQNNEQFF	TGTGCCAGCAGCTTTTCGACTCAAAACAATGAGCAGTTCTTC
TRBD1	TRBV3-1/TRBV3-2	TRBJ1-2	-	CASSDTGARGYTF	TGTGCCAGCAGCGATACAGGGGCTCGGGGCTACACCTTC
-	TRBV7-9	TRBJ2-2	-	CASSVSTGELFF	TGTGCCAGCAGTGTCAGTACCGGGGAGCTGTTTTTT
-	TRBV29-1	TRBJ2-1	once	CSVDRVSYNEQFF	TGCAGCGTTGACAGGGTCTCCTACAATGAGCAGTTCTTC
TRBD1	TRBV10-2	TRBJ2-3	few	CASSESPGQGYTQYF	TGCGCCAGCAGTGAGTCCCCCGGACAGGGGTATACGCAGTATTTT
-	TRBV18	TRBJ1-1	-	CASSPPAGAYTEAFF	TGTGCCAGCTCACCACCGGCGGGCGCGTACACTGAAGCTTTCTTT